This record covers a single TCR beta chain. TCRdb redid the calling of the RT-PCR reads with MiXCR, one entry per CDR3 protein. The repertoire holds under 750,000 distinct CDR3 sequences, with approximately 12% as singletons. This CDR3 has 16 residues. Losses at the gene ends were 8 bases for V and 0 bases for J; bases not matched to a gene: 8. Germline lookup yields CDR1 SQVTM and CDR2 ANQGSEA. This specimen belongs to a study of response to subunit inactivated influenza vaccine. The gene calls are TRBV29-1 and TRBJ2-6, with TRBD1 matching 9 bases. The sequencing used PBMCs from blood, collected on the day of vaccination. This receptor was obtained from a man over 45 who received an inactivated influenza vaccine. The chain's CDR3 is CSLNRDRDSGANVLTF. In DNA, the CDR3 is TGCAGCTTAAACCGGGACAGGGACTCTGGGGCCAACGTCCTGACTTTC.